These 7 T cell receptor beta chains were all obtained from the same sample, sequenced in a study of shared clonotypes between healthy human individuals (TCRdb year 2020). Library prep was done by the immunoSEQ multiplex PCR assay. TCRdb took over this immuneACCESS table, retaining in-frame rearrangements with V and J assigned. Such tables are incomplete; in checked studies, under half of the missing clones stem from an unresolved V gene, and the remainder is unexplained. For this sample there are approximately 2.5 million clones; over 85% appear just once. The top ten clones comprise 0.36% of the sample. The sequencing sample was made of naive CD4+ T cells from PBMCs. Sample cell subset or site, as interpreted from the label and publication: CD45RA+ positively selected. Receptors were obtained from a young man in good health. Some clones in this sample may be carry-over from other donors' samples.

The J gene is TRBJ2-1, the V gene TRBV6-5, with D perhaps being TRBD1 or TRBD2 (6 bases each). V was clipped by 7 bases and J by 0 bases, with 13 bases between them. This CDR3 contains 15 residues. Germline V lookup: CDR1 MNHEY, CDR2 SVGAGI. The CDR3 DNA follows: TGTGCCAGCACGAGTCGGGGGCTCTCCTACAATGAGCAGTTCTTC. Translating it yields CASTSRGLSYNEQFF.

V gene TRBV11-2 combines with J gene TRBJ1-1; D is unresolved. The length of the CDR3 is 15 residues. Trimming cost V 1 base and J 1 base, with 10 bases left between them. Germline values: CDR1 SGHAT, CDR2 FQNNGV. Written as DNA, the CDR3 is TGTGCCAGCAGCTTAGGAGCAGGATCGAACACTGAAGCTTTCTTT. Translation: CASSLGAGSNTEAFF.

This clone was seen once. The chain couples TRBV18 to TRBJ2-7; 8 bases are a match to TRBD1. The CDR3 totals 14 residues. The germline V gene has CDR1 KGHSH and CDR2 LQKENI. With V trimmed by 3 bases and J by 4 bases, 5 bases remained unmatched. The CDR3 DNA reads TGTGCCAGCTCACCCGACAGACAGGGGTACGAGCAGTACTTC. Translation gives CASSPDRQGYEQYF.

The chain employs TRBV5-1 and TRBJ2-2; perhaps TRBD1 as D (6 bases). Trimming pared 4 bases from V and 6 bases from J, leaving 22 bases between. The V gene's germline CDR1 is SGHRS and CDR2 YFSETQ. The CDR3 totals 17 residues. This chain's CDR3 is CASSPQLTGVGPGELFF. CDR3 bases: TGCGCCAGCAGCCCACAGCTGACAGGAGTAGGTCCCGGGGAGCTGTTTTTT. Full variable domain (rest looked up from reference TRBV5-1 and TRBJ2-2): KAGVTQTPRYLIKTRGQQVTLSCSPISGHRSVSWYQQTPGQGLQFLFEYFSETQRNKGNFPGRFSGRQFSNSRSEMNVSTLELGDSALYLCASSPQLTGVGPGELFFGEGSRLTVL.

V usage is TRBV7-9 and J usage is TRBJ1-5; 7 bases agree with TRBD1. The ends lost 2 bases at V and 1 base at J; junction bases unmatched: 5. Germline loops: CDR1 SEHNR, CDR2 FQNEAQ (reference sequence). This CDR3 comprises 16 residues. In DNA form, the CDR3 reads TGTGCCAGCAGCTTATTCAGGGGGGGAAGCAATCAGCCCCAGCATTTT. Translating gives CASSLFRGGSNQPQHF.

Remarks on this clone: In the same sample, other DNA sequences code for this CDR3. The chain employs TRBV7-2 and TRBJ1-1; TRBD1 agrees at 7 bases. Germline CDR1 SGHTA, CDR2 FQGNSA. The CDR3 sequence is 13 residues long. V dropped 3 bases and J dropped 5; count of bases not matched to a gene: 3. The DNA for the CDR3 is TGTGCCAGCAGCTTCAGGGGGGGAACTGAAGCTTTCTTT. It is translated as CASSFRGGTEAFF.

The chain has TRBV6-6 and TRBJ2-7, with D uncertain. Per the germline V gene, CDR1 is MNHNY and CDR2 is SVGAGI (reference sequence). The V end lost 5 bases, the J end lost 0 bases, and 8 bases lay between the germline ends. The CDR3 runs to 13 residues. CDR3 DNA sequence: TGTGCCAGCAGTGCCTCGACCTCCTACGAGCAGTACTTC. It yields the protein CASSASTSYEQYF.